This TCR beta chain emerged from a study of T cells after yellow fever vaccination. This clonotype was counted only a few times. Its antigen is as yet unknown. TCRdb re-called the 5' RACE reads with MiXCR, one entry per CDR3 protein. Among 500,000 to 650,000 distinct CDR3 sequences listed, about a sixth were seen once. The study, taken as a whole, reports: Clonotypes appearing in both CD4 and CD8 compartments existed, and their share was small. Weaker, the secondary response had a peak occurring faster, on day 5 versus 15.

Germline-derived CDR1 and CDR2 are SGHKS and YYEKEE (reference sequence). The CDR3 has 14 residues. Trimming took off 0 bases at V and 3 bases at J, with 9 bases between the two ends. This material consisted of PBMCs, taken about 5 days after the first yellow fever vaccination. The V gene is TRBV5-5, the J gene TRBJ2-5; D tentatively reads TRBD1 or TRBD2 (5 bases each). The source is a man aged 18 to 29 who received the YFV17D yellow fever vaccine. The CDR3: CASSLGGVEETQYF. The CDR3 DNA sequence: TGTGCCAGCAGCTTGGGAGGGGTGGAAGAGACCCAGTACTTC.